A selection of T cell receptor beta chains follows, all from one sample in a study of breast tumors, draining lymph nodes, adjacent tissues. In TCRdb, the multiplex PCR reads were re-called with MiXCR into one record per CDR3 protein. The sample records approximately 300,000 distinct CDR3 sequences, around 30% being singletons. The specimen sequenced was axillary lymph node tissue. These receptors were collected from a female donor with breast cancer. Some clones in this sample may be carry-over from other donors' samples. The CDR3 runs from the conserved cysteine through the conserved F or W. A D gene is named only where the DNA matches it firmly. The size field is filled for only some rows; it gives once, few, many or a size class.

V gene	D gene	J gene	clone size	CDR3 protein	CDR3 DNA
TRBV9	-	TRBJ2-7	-	CASSVGAQGRGEQYF	TGTGCCAGCAGCGTAGGTGCCCAGGGCCGGGGGGAGCAGTACTTC
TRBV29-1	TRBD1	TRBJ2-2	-	CSFGQGRTGELFF	TGCAGCTTTGGACAGGGTCGCACCGGGGAGCTGTTTTTT
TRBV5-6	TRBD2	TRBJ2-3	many	CASSPIAGVSLDTQYF	TGTGCCAGCAGCCCCATAGCGGGAGTATCTTTAGATACGCAGTATTTT
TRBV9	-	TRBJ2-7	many	CASSVATGSPYEQYF	TGTGCCAGCAGCGTAGCAACAGGGAGTCCTTACGAGCAGTACTTC
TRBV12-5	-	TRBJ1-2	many	CASGPDSGTGCYTF	TGTGCTAGTGGTCCGGACAGTGGGACCGGGTGCTACACCTTC
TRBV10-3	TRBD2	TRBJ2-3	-	CAIGGGLDTQYF	TGTGCCATCGGGGGAGGGTTAGATACGCAGTATTTT
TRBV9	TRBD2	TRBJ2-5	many	CASSTPGTSVEETQYF	TGTGCCAGCAGCACCCCCGGGACTAGCGTCGAAGAGACCCAGTACTTC
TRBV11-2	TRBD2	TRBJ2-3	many	CASSLDPVRASGRSDTQYF	TGTGCCAGCAGCTTAGACCCGGTTAGGGCTAGCGGGAGGTCAGATACGCAGTATTTT
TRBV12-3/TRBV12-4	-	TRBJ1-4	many	CASSFLGGFNEKLFF	TGTGCCAGCAGTTTCCTCGGGGGGTTTAATGAAAAACTGTTTTTT
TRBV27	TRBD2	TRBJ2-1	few	CAIRLAGVNEQFF	TGTGCCATCAGACTAGCGGGAGTGAATGAGCAGTTCTTC
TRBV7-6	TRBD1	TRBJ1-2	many	CASSLGLWTGFTF	TGTGCCAGCAGCTTAGGTCTCTGGACAGGGTTCACCTTC
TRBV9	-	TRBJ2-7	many	CASSVGRVGYEQYF	TGTGCCAGCAGCGTAGGTAGGGTGGGGTACGAGCAGTACTTC
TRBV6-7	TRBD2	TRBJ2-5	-	CASGWGGGRSQETQYF	TGTGCCAGCGGTTGGGGCGGCGGGAGGTCCCAAGAGACCCAGTACTTC
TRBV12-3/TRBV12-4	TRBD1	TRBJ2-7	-	CASSPRGRYGQYF	TGTGCCAGCAGTCCCAGGGGGCGGTACGGGCAGTACTTC
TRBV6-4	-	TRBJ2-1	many	CASSDSLDNEQFF	TGTGCCAGCAGTGACTCCCTTGACAATGAGCAGTTCTTC
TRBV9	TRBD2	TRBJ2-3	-	CASSVGLAGGPSTQYF	TGTGCCAGCAGCGTAGGACTAGCGGGAGGGCCAAGTACGCAGTATTTT
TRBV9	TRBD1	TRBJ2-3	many	CASSARTGGPTDTQYF	TGTGCCAGCAGCGCGCGGACAGGAGGCCCCACAGATACGCAGTATTTT
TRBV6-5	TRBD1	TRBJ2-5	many	CASSYSHRGQETQYF	TGTGCCAGCAGTTACTCGCACAGGGGACAAGAGACCCAGTACTTC
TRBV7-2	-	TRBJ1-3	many	CASSFAGGGNTIYF	TGTGCCAGCAGCTTTGCGGGTGGGGGAAACACCATATATTTT
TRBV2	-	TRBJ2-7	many	CASSRYRSYEQYF	TGTGCCAGCAGTCGATACAGGTCCTACGAGCAGTACTTC
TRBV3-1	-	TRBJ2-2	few	CASSQGGWGTGELFF	TGTGCCAGCAGCCAAGGGGGATGGGGCACCGGGGAGCTGTTTTTT
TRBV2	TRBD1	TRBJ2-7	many	CASSDETGNYEQYF	TGTGCCAGCAGTGATGAGACAGGGAACTACGAGCAGTACTTC
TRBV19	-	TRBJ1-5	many	CASTGSGQPQHF	TGTGCCAGCACAGGGTCAGGTCAGCCCCAGCATTTT
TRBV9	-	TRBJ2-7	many	CASSLDIGYEQYF	TGTGCCAGCAGCCTGGATATTGGTTACGAGCAGTACTTC
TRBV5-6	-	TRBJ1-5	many	CASSWGGSKAGNQPQHF	TGTGCCAGCAGCTGGGGGGGGTCCAAGGCTGGCAATCAGCCCCAGCATTTT
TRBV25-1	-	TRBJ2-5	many	CASSSTGIGETQYF	TGTGCCAGCAGTTCCACAGGGATAGGGGAGACCCAGTACTTC
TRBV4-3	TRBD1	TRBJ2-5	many	CASSSGQGGGETQYF	TGCGCCAGCAGCTCGGGACAGGGGGGTGGAGAGACCCAGTACTTC
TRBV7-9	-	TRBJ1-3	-	CASTPPGADTIYF	TGCGCCAGCACCCCCCCGGGCGCAGACACCATATATTTT
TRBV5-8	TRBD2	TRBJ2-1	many	CASSPGLADWNEQFF	TGTGCCAGCAGCCCTGGACTAGCTGATTGGAATGAGCAGTTCTTC
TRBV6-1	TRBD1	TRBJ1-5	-	CASIAGQGAMGNQPQHF	TGTGCCAGCATTGCTGGACAGGGGGCAATGGGCAATCAGCCCCAGCATTTT
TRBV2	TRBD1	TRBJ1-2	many	CAGGPGGGNGYTF	TGTGCCGGCGGTCCAGGGGGGGGGAATGGCTACACCTTC
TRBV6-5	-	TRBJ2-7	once	CASSHSTGRSYEQYF	TGTGCCAGCAGTCACTCAACGGGGAGATCCTACGAGCAGTACTTC
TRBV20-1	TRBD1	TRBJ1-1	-	CSATQTLNNRGGTEAFF	TGCAGTGCTACCCAAACCCTAAATAACAGGGGAGGGACTGAAGCTTTCTTT
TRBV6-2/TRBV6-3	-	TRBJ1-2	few	CASSHSTGKEVYGYTF	TGTGCCAGCAGTCACTCGACCGGGAAGGAGGTCTATGGCTACACCTTC
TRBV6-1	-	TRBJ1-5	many	CASSEASTNQPQHF	TGTGCCAGCAGTGAAGCGTCCACCAATCAGCCCCAGCATTTT
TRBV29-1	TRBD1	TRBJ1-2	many	CSVATGGLDGYTF	TGCAGCGTCGCCACAGGGGGCCTCGATGGCTACACCTTC
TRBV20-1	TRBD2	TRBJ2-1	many	CSAGTSGYAEQFF	TGCAGTGCTGGGACTAGCGGGTATGCTGAGCAGTTCTTC
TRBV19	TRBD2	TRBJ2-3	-	CASTGLAGSTDTQYF	TGTGCCAGTACGGGACTAGCGGGGAGCACAGATACGCAGTATTTT
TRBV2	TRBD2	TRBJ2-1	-	CASSATSGRRDEQFF	TGTGCCAGCAGCGCGACTAGCGGGAGGCGCGATGAGCAGTTCTTC
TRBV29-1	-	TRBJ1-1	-	CSVEMGGGTEAFF	TGCAGCGTTGAAATGGGCGGGGGCACTGAAGCTTTCTTT